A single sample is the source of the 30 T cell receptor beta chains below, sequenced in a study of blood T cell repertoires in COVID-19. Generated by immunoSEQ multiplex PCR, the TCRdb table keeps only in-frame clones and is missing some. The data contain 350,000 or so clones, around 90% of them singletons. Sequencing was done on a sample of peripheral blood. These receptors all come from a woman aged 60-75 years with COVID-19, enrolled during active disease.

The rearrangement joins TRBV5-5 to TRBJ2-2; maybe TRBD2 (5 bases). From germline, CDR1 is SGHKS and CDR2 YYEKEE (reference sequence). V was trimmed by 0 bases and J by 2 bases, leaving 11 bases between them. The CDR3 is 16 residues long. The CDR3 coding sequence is TGTGCCAGCAGCTTGGGACTACTACTTAACACCGGGGAGCTGTTTTTT. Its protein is CASSLGLLLNTGELFF.

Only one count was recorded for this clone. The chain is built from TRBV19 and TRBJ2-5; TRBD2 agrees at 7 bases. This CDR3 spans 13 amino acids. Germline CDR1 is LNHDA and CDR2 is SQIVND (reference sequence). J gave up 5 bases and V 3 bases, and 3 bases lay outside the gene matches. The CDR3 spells CASSMGGVETQYF. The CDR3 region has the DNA TGTGCCAGTAGTATGGGAGGGGTCGAGACCCAGTACTTC.

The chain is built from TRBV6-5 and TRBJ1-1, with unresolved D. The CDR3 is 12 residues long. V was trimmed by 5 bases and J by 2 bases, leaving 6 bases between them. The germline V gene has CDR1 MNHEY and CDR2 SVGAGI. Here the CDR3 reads CASSRHNTEAFF. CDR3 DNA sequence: TGTGCCAGCAGTCGACACAACACTGAAGCTTTCTTT.

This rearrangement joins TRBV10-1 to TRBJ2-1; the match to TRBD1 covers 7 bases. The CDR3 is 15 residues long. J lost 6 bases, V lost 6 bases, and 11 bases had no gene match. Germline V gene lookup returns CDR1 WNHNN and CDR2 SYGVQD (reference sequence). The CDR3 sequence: CASSEGQWNSNEQFF. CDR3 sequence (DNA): TGCGCCAGCAGCGAGGGACAGTGGAACTCCAATGAGCAGTTCTTC.

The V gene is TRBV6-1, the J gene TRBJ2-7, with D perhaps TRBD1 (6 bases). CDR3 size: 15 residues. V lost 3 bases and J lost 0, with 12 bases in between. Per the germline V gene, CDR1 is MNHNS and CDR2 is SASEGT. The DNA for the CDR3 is TGTGCCAGCAGTGATACAGGGTTCCACTCCTACGAGCAGTACTTC. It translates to CASSDTGFHSYEQYF.

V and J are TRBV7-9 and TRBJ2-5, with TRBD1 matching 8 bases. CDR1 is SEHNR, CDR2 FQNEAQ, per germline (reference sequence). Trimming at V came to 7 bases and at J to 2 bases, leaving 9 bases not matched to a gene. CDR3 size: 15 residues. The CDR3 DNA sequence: TGTGCCAGCACCAGGGGGCAGGACCTACAAGAGACCCAGTACTTC. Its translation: CASTRGQDLQETQYF.

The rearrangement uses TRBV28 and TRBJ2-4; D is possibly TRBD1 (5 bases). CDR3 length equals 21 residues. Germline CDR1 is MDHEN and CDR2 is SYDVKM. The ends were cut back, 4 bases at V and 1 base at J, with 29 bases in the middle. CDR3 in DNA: TGTGCCAGCAGTTCCCCAGGGCTTACCCAAGAGCCTAGAGATGCCAAAAACATTCAGTACTTC. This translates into CASSSPGLTQEPRDAKNIQYF.

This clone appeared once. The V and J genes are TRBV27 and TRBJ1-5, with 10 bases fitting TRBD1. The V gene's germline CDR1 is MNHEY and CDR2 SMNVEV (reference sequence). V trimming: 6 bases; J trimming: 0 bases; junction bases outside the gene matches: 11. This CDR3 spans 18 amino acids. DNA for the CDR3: TGTGCCAGCAGGCCTGGGACAGGGGAAGTCTATAGCAATCAGCCCCAGCATTTT. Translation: CASRPGTGEVYSNQPQHF.

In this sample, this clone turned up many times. CDR3 loop: CASSFTRGGWETQYF. CDR3 in DNA: TGTGCCAGCAGTTTTACGAGGGGGGGCTGGGAGACCCAGTACTTC. This chain links TRBV27 with TRBJ2-5, with D perhaps TRBD2 (7 bases). Trimming left V 3 bases short and J 5 bases short, with 16 bases between. The CDR3 length is 15 residues. The germline CDR1 and CDR2 sequences are MNHEY and SMNVEV (reference sequence).

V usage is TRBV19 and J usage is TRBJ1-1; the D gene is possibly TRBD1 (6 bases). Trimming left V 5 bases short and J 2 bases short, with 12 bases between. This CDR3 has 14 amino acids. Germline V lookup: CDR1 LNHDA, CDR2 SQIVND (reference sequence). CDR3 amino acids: CASSFGQINTEAFF. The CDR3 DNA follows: TGTGCCAGTAGTTTTGGACAGATTAACACTGAAGCTTTCTTT.

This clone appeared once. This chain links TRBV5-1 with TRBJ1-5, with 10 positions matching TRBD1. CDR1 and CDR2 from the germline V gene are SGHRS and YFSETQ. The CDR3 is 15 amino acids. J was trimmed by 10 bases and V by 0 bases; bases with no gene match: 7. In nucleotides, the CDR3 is TGCGCCAGCAGCTTGGACGGGACAGGGGTTCTCCCCCAGCATTTT. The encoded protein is CASSLDGTGVLPQHF.

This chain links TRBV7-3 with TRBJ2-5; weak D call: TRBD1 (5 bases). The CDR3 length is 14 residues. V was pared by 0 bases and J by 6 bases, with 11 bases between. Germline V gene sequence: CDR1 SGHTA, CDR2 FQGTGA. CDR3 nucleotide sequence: TGTGCCAGCAGCTTAACCGGGCAGGGAAAGACCCAGTACTTC. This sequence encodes CASSLTGQGKTQYF.

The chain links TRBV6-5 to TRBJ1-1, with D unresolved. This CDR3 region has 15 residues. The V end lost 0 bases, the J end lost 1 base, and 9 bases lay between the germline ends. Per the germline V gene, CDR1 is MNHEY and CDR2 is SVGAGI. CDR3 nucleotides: TGTGCCAGCAGTTACTCGTACCAGGCGAACACTGAAGCTTTCTTT. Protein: CASSYSYQANTEAFF.

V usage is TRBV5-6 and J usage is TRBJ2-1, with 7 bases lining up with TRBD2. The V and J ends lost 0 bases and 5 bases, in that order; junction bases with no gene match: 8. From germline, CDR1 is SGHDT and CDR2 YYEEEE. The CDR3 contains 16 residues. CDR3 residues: CASSLVGAGFHNEQFF. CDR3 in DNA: TGTGCCAGCAGCTTGGTGGGAGCGGGGTTTCACAATGAGCAGTTCTTC. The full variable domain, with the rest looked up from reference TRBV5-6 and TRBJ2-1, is DAGVTQSPTHLIKTRGQQVTLRCSPKSGHDTVSWYQQALGQGPQFIFQYYEEEERQRGNFPDRFSGHQFPNYSSELNVNALLLGDSALYLCASSLVGAGFHNEQFFGPGTRLTVL.

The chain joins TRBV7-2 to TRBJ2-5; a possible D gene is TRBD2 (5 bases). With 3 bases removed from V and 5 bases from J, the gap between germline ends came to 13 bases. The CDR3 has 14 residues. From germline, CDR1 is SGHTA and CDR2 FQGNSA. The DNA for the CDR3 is TGTGCCAGCAGCTTCACCGGGAACGGGGAGACCCAGTACTTC. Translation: CASSFTGNGETQYF.

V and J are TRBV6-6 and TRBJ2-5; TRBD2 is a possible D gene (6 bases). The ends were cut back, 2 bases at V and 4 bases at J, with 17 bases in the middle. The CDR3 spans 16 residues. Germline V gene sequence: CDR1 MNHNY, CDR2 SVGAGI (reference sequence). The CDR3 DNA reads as TGTGCCAGCAGTTACACTACGGGTCAGGGAGGAGAGACCCAGTACTTC. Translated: CASSYTTGQGGETQYF.

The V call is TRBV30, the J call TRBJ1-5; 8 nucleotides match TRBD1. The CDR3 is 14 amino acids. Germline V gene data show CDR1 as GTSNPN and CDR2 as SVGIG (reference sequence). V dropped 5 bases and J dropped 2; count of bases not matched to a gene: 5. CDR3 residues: CAWVDRGGNQPQHF. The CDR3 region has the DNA TGTGCCTGGGTAGACAGGGGCGGCAATCAGCCCCAGCATTTT.

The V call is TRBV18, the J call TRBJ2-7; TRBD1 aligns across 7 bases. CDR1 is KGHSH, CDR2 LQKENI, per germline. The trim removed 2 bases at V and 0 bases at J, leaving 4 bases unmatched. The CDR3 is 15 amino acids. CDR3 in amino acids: CASSPATGSSYEQYF. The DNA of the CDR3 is TGTGCCAGCTCACCAGCGACAGGGAGCTCCTACGAGCAGTACTTC. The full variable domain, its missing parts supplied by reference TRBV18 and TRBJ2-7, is NAGVMQNPRHLVRRRGQEARLRCSPMKGHSHVYWYRQLPEEGLKFMVYLQKENIIDESGMPKERFSAEFPKEGPSILRIQQVVRGDSAAYFCASSPATGSSYEQYFGPGTRLTVT.

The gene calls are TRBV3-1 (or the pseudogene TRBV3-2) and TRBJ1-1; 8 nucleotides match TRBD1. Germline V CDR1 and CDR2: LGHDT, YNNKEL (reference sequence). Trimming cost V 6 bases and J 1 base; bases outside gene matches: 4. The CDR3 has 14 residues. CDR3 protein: CASSYGTGNTEAFF. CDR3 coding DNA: TGTGCCAGCAGTTACGGGACAGGGAACACTGAAGCTTTCTTT.

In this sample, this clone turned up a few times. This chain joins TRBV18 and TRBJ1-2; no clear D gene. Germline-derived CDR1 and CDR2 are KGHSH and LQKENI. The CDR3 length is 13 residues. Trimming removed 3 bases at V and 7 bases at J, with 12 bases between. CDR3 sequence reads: CASSPPRGSGYTF. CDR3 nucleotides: TGTGCCAGCTCACCCCCTCGAGGGAGTGGCTACACCTTC. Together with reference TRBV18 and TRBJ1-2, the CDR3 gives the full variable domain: NAGVMQNPRHLVRRRGQEARLRCSPMKGHSHVYWYRQLPEEGLKFMVYLQKENIIDESGMPKERFSAEFPKEGPSILRIQQVVRGDSAAYFCASSPPRGSGYTFGSGTRLTVV.

CDR3 residues: CASSPSTSNYGYTF. As DNA, the CDR3 is TGTGCCAGCTCACCGTCCACATCTAACTATGGCTACACCTTC. This sequence joins TRBV18 and TRBJ1-2, with D unresolved. There are 14 residues in the CDR3. Per the germline V gene, CDR1 is KGHSH and CDR2 is LQKENI. The V and J ends lost 3 bases and 0 bases respectively, with 8 bases between them.

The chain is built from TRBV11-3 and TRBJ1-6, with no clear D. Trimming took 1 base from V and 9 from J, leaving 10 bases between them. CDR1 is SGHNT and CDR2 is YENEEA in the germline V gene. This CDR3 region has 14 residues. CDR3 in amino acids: CASSLGTAISPLHF. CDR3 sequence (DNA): TGTGCCAGCAGCTTAGGGACTGCGATTTCACCCCTCCACTTT.

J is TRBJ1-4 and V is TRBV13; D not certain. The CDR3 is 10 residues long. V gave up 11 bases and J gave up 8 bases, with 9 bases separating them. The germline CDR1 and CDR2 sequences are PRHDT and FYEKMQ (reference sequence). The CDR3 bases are TGTGCCGGCTTAAGAGAAAAACTGTTTTTT. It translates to CAGLREKLFF.

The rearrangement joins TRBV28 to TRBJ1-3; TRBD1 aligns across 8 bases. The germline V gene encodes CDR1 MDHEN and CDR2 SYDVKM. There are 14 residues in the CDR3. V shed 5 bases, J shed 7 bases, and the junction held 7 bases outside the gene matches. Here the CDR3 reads CASSPSDRVNTIYF. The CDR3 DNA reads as TGTGCCAGCAGTCCCTCGGACAGGGTGAACACCATATATTTT.

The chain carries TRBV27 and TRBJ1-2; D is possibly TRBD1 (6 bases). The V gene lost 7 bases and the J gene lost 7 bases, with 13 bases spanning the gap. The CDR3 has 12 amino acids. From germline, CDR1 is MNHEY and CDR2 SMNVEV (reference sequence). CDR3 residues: CASKMAGAGYTF. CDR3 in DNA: TGTGCCAGCAAAATGGCAGGGGCTGGCTACACCTTC.

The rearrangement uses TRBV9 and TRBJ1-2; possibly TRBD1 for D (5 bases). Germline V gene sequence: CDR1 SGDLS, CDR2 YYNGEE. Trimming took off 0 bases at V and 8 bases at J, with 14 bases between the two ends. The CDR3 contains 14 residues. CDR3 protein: CASSVGGFNRGYTF. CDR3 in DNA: TGTGCCAGCAGCGTAGGGGGCTTTAATAGGGGCTACACCTTC. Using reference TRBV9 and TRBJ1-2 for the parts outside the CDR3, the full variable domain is DSGVTQTPKHLITATGQRVTLRCSPRSGDLSVYWYQQSLDQGLQFLIQYYNGEERAKGNILERFSAQQFPDLHSELNLSSLELGDSALYFCASSVGGFNRGYTFGSGTRLTVV.

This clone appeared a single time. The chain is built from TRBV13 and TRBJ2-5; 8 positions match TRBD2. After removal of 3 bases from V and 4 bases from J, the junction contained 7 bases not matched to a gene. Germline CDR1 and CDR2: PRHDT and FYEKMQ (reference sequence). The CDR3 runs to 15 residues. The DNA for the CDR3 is TGTGCCAGCAGCTTTCTCGGGGGGGCCAGAGAGACCCAGTACTTC. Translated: CASSFLGGARETQYF.

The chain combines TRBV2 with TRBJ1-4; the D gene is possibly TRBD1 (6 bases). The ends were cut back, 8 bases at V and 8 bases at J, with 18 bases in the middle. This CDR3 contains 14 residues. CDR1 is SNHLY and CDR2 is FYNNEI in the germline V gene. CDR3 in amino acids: CASREGGVEEKLFF. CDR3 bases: TGTGCCAGCCGCGAGGGGGGGGTCGAAGAAAAACTGTTTTTT.

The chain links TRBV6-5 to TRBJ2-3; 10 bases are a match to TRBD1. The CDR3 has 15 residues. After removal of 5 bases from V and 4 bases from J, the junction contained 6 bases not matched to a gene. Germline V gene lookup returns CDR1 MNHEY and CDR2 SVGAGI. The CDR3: CASSRGTGAADTQYF. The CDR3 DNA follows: TGTGCCAGCAGTCGCGGGACAGGGGCGGCAGATACGCAGTATTTT.

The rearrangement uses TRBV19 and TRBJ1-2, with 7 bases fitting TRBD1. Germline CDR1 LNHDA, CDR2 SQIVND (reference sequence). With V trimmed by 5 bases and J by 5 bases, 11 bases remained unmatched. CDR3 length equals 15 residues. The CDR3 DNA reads TGTGCCAGTAGTTTACCGGGACAGCCGATTTATGGCTACACCTTC. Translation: CASSLPGQPIYGYTF.